The sequence of this T cell receptor (beta chain) was determined in a study of OX40 agonist ivuxolimab in advanced cancers. Study-wide points: Some of the lowest clonal expansion was seen in partial responders at 0.1-3.0 mg/kg.

CDR1 SGHTA and CDR2 FQGNSA come from the germline V gene. The CDR3 length is 15 residues. V was shortened by 0 bases and J by 4 bases, with 10 bases between the two germline ends. The table came from immunoSEQ multiplex PCR; TCRdb's copy has only in-frame clones and leaves some out. Of about 64,000 clones listed, about 89% were seen once; the top ten hold approximately 5.2%. Patients had blood sampled at baseline and again on cycle 4 day 1 and cycle 7 day 1. Concerning this clone itself: Antigen: not known.

This receptor was obtained from an adult with an advanced solid tumor such as melanoma, head and neck, liver or kidney cancer. The chain carries TRBV7-2 and TRBJ1-5; D is ambiguous. The sample here was CD4+ or CD8+ T cells sorted from blood, taken in a trial of the OX40 agonist ivuxolimab. CDR3: CASSLARGGNQPQHF. CDR3 nucleotide sequence: TGTGCCAGCAGCTTAGCGCGGGGTGGGAATCAGCCCCAGCATTTT.